The rows below give T cell receptor beta chains drawn from one sample of a study of T cell repertoires in aging, cancer and after chemotherapy. TCRdb reprocessed the multiplex PCR reads via MiXCR and lists one record per CDR3 protein. The sample records around 10,000 distinct CDR3 sequences, approximately 25% being singletons. Sequences were obtained from blood. The receptors were sampled from a human donor in good health. Each CDR3 is given without its conserved first and last residue. The D gene is left open where the match is weak.

V,D,J,CDR3
TRBV18,TRBD1,TRBJ2-7,ASSYDRGAGEQY
TRBV6-1,NA,TRBJ2-3,ASSVPLAFHTQY
TRBV20-1,NA,TRBJ1-5,SAPSSNHPQH
TRBV5-4,TRBD2,TRBJ2-1,ASSFGTSGSFNEQF
TRBV7-2,NA,TRBJ2-2,ASSLATRGTGELF
TRBV19,NA,TRBJ2-3,ASSIRRTSTDTQY
TRBV27,NA,TRBJ2-2,ASSFREEDTGELF
TRBV5-1,TRBD1,TRBJ2-3,ASSWDRRTDTQY
TRBV4-1,TRBD1,TRBJ2-3,ASSQVGQGTDTQY
TRBV6-1,NA,TRBJ1-2,ASSDEGHFYGYT
TRBV18,NA,TRBJ2-1,ASSPGGGSTYNEQF
TRBV7-2,TRBD1,TRBJ2-2,ASSRDSLSWELF
TRBV10-3,NA,TRBJ2-7,AISEGMGSRSSYEQY
TRBV6-1,TRBD2,TRBJ2-1,ASRDGLAVYNEQF
TRBV12-5,NA,TRBJ1-1,ASGQGPTPAF
TRBV7-9,NA,TRBJ2-7,ASSLPVERAAYEQY
TRBV27,NA,TRBJ2-2,ASSSREEGTGELF
TRBV11-2,NA,TRBJ1-2,ASSLEVSVYGYT
TRBV30,TRBD1,TRBJ2-1,AFDRGPWNEQF
TRBV12-3/TRBV12-4,NA,TRBJ1-2,ASSPPTDQGEEGYT
TRBV4-1,TRBD1,TRBJ1-3,ASSPVPLEGASGNTIY
TRBV6-1,TRBD1,TRBJ2-5,ASIRQGARETQY
TRBV19,NA,TRBJ2-2,ASSLRRNTGELF
TRBV6-5,TRBD1,TRBJ1-2,ASSIQIGQGGGYT